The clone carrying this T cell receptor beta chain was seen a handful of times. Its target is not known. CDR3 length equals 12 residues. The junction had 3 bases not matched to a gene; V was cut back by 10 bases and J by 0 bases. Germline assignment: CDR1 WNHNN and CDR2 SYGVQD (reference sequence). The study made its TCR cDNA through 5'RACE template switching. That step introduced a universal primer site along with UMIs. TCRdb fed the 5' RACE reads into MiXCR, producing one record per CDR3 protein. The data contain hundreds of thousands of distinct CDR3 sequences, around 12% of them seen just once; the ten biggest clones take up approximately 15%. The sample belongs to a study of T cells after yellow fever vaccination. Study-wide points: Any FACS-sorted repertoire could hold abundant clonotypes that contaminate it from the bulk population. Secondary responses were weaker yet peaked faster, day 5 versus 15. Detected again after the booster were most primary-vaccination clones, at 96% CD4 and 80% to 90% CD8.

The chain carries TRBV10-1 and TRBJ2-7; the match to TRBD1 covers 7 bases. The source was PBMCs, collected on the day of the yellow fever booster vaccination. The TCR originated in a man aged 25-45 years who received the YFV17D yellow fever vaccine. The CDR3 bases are TGCGCCAACAGGGACAGCTCCTACGAGCAGTACTTC. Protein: CANRDSSYEQYF.